The entry that follows covers one T cell receptor beta chain sequence. No antigen is known for it. These data are taken from a study of cytomegalovirus exposure and HLA in healthy donors. In the study overall: Across around 400 genotyped donors, just over 80% landed in the Caucasian-associated ancestry cluster.

The PCR employed 60 Vbeta primers together with 13 Jbeta primers. In the original analysis: There were 80 million to 95 million unique TCR beta chains by a later count, and some 11 million of them were shared. TCRdb's table, derived via immunoSEQ multiplex PCR, lists solely in-frame clones and lacks some. V, J and clone size reflect that table, while D and trimming were determined from the DNA. The table shows roughly 180,000 clones, with 75% to 85% occurring only once. Study conclusions and caveats: The study listed roughly 160 cytomegalovirus-associated TCR beta chains. Relative to the approximately 630-donor mean, N-insertions were reportedly fewer in an Asian-associated ancestry cluster in a later analysis.

Per germline, CDR1 SEHNR and CDR2 FQNEAQ (reference sequence). CDR3 size: 15 residues. The J segment lost 5 bases and the V segment lost 4 bases, leaving 4 bases of the junction unmatched. The receptor was isolated from a woman aged 25 to 39 in good health and CMV-seropositive. The sample was PBMCs. The chain links TRBV7-9 to TRBJ1-5, with TRBD1 matching 11 bases. CDR3 sequence (DNA): TGTGCCAGCAGCTCGGGACAGGGGGGTCATCAGCCCCAGCATTTT. Its protein is CASSSGQGGHQPQHF.